This T cell receptor (beta chain) originates from a study of identical twins. General study results and limits: When twins shared out-of-frame alpha sequences, those sequences had excess low generation probability.

This clonotype was observed a handful of times. The antigen remains unidentified. A universal primer binding site was introduced by template switching. The final cDNA contained unique molecular identifiers. TCRdb re-derived calls from the 5' RACE reads in MiXCR, one entry per CDR3 protein. Among approximately 1.8 million distinct CDR3 sequences, 32% were seen once, and the ten largest hold 0.25% to 0.3%. The sample comprised cord blood. The clonotype comes from a newborn girl in good health.

CDR3 residues: CASSLWRVGAFF. The CDR3 DNA sequence: TGTGCCAGCAGCTTATGGCGGGTGGGAGCTTTCTTT. The rearrangement uses TRBV11-2 and TRBJ1-1; D is undetermined. CDR1 is SGHAT and CDR2 is FQNNGV in the germline V gene. With 2 bases removed from V and 10 bases from J, the gap between germline ends came to 11 bases. CDR3 length equals 12 residues.